Following are 14 T cell receptor beta chains from one sample sequenced in a study of human versus mouse CDR3 diversity and MHC coevolution. Clones were sequenced by immunoSEQ multiplex PCR, and TCRdb holds only the in-frame ones, with some missing. The repertoire holds 55,000 to 65,000 clones, with 90% to 95% as singletons. The specimen was naive CD4+ T cells from blood. Subset given: CD45RO-negative CD62L-positive naive CD4 T cells. The receptors come from a person aged 55 to 75 in good health.

This clone was seen once. The CDR3 loop reads CASSEEVGGQETQYF. The CDR3 bases are TGTGCCAGCAGTGAAGAGGTGGGGGGTCAAGAGACCCAGTACTTC. This chain links TRBV2 with TRBJ2-5, with TRBD2 as a possible D gene (6 bases). Germline values: CDR1 SNHLY, CDR2 FYNNEI. V was clipped by 1 base and J by 2 bases, with 11 bases between them. This CDR3 has 15 residues.

The chain employs TRBV12-5 and TRBJ2-2; 10 bases map to TRBD2. In germline, CDR1 is LGHNT, CDR2 FRNRAP. V lost 5 bases, J lost 6 bases, and 9 bases stayed unmatched. There are 16 residues in the CDR3. CDR3 amino acids: CASGPPGLALAGELFF. For the CDR3, the DNA is TGTGCTAGTGGTCCCCCGGGACTAGCGTTAGCCGGGGAGCTGTTTTTT.

Here the CDR3 DNA reads TGTGCCAGCAGCGTAGCTGGGCTCACTCAAGGTTCTGGGGCCAACGTCCTGACTTTC. It encodes CASSVAGLTQGSGANVLTF. The rearrangement joins TRBV9 to TRBJ2-6; no reliable D call. The CDR3 consists of 19 residues. Germline values: CDR1 SGDLS, CDR2 YYNGEE. V dropped 0 bases and J dropped 1 base, with 17 bases sitting between them.

V usage is TRBV7-7 and J usage is TRBJ2-7, with D unclear. Between the trimmed V and J ends, which lost 4 bases and 7 bases, there was a span of 14 bases. Germline CDR1 reads SSHAT; CDR2 reads FNYEAQ (reference sequence). The CDR3 extends over 13 amino acids. This CDR3 is CASSYPGSREQYF. The CDR3 DNA follows: TGTGCCAGCAGCTACCCCGGGTCGCGGGAGCAGTACTTC.

This clone appeared a single time. This chain uses TRBV7-9 with TRBJ2-7, with 12 bases aligning to TRBD2. CDR1 and CDR2 from the germline V gene are SEHNR and FQNEAQ (reference sequence). V shed 5 bases, J shed 9 bases, and the junction held 5 bases outside the gene matches. CDR3 length: 13 residues. The CDR3: CASSPSGRAVQYF. The CDR3 coding sequence is TGTGCCAGCAGCCCTAGCGGGAGGGCCGTGCAGTACTTC.

This clone has just a few counts. The rearrangement joins TRBV6-5 to TRBJ2-1; 10 bases match TRBD2. This CDR3 has 15 residues. V lost 0 bases to trimming and J lost 6 bases; unmatched junction nucleotides: 2. CDR1 is MNHEY and CDR2 is SVGAGI in the germline V gene. DNA of the CDR3: TGTGCCAGCAGTTACTCAAGCGGGAGGGCCAATGAGCAGTTCTTC. Its protein product is CASSYSSGRANEQFF.

This rearrangement joins TRBV6-1 to TRBJ2-3; 12 nucleotides agree with TRBD2. The ends lost 8 bases at V and 5 bases at J; junction bases unmatched: 8. The germline V gene has CDR1 MNHNS and CDR2 SASEGT. The CDR3 extends over 15 amino acids. The CDR3 spells CASVRLAGGKDTQYF. The DNA of the CDR3 is TGTGCCAGCGTACGGCTAGCGGGAGGGAAAGATACGCAGTATTTT.

The chain combines TRBV2 with TRBJ2-3; 14 nucleotides agree with TRBD2. Trimming removed 5 bases from V and 4 bases from J; junction bases left unmatched: 5. The CDR3 sequence is 16 residues long. Germline CDR1 is SNHLY and CDR2 is FYNNEI. The CDR3 spells CASSQGLAGEADTQYF. The CDR3 DNA is TGTGCCAGCAGTCAGGGACTAGCGGGAGAGGCAGATACGCAGTATTTT.

This chain links TRBV4-1 with TRBJ2-3, with 7 bases lining up with TRBD2. The V and J ends lost 4 bases and 3 bases, in that order; junction bases with no gene match: 7. Germline-derived CDR1 and CDR2 are MGHRA and YSYEKL. CDR3 size: 15 residues. The CDR3 nucleotides are TGCGCCAGCAGCCTTCTTGGCGGGAGAACAGATACGCAGTATTTT. This codes for CASSLLGGRTDTQYF.

J is TRBJ2-5 and V is TRBV7-6; TRBD2 aligns across 12 bases. Germline V gives CDR1 SGHVS, CDR2 FNYEAQ. V dropped 5 bases and J dropped 10; count of bases not matched to a gene: 20. The CDR3 has 18 amino acids. CDR3 nucleotides: TGTGCCAGCAGCCAACAGACTAGCGGGGGAGTATTGACTAGGGACCAGTACTTC. Its translation: CASSQQTSGGVLTRDQYF.

The CDR3 sequence is CASTPFGQGVSEQFF. The CDR3 DNA reads as TGTGCCAGCACCCCTTTTGGACAGGGGGTAAGTGAGCAGTTCTTC. The rearrangement links TRBV2 to TRBJ2-1, with TRBD1 matching over 10 bases. The CDR3 loop spans 15 amino acids. V shed 7 bases, J shed 9 bases, and the junction held 12 bases outside the gene matches. CDR1 is SNHLY, CDR2 FYNNEI, per germline.

This clone was detected a few times. The V and J genes are TRBV14 and TRBJ1-5; weak D call: TRBD1 (5 bases). The V gene's germline CDR1 is SGHDN and CDR2 FVKESK. The CDR3 runs to 15 residues. Trimming cost V 4 bases and J 6 bases, with 16 bases left between them. CDR3 DNA: TGTGCCAGCAGCCTCGGGGGAGGGCTGGGTCAGCCCCAGCATTTT. Amino acids: CASSLGGGLGQPQHF.

This clone came up once. The genes are TRBV6-6 and TRBJ1-5, with TRBD1 identical over 8 bases. CDR3 length equals 15 residues. The germline CDR1 and CDR2 sequences are MNHNY and SVGAGI (reference sequence). V was clipped by 4 bases and J by 11 bases; unmatched bases: 13. This chain's CDR3 is CASSLGQGAVGAQHF. The CDR3 DNA follows: TGTGCCAGCAGTTTAGGGCAGGGGGCTGTGGGGGCCCAGCATTTT.

The rearrangement uses TRBV6-5 and TRBJ2-3; the D gene is possibly TRBD2 (5 bases). The V and J ends lost 6 bases and 2 bases respectively, with 12 bases between them. Germline lookup yields CDR1 MNHEY and CDR2 SVGAGI. The CDR3 is made up of 14 amino acids. This CDR3 is CASRLLDPTDTQYF. The DNA of the CDR3 is TGTGCCAGCAGGCTACTAGACCCCACAGATACGCAGTATTTT.